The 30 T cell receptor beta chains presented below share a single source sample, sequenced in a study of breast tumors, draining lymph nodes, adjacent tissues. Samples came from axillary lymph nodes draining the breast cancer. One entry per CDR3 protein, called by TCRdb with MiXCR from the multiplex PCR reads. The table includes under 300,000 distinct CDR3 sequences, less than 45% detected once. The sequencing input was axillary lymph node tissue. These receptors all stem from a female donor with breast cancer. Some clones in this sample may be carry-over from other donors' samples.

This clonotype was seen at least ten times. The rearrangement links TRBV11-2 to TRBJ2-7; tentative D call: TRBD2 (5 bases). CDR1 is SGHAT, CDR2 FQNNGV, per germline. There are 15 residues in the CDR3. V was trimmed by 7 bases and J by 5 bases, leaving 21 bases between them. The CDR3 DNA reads TGTGCCAGCACCCAGAGGGCCTTGACCGGGGACGAGCAGTACTTC. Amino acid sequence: CASTQRALTGDEQYF.

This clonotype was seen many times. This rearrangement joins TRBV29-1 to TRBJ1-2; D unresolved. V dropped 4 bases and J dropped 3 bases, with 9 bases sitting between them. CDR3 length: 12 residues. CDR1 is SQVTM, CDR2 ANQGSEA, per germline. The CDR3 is CSVAADDYGYTF. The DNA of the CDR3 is TGCAGCGTTGCAGCGGACGACTATGGCTACACCTTC.

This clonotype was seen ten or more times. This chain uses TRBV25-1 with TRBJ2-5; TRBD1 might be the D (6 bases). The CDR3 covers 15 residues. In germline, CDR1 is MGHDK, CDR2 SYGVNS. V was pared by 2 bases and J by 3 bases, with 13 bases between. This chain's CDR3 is CASSEPGQGEETQYF. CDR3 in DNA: TGTGCCAGCAGTGAACCGGGACAAGGTGAAGAGACCCAGTACTTC.

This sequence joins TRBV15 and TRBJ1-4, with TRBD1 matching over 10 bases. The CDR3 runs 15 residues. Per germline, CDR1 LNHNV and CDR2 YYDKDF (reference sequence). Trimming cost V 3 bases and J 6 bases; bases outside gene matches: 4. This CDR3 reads CATSSEGTGDEKLFF. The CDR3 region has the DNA TGTGCCACCAGCAGCGAAGGGACAGGGGATGAAAAACTGTTTTTT.

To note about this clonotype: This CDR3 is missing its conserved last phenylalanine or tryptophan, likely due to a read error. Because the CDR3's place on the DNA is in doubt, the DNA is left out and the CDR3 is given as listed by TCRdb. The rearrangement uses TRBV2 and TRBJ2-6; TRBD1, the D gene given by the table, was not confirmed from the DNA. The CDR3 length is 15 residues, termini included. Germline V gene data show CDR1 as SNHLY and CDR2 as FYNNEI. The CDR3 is CASRRTGAGANVLVL.

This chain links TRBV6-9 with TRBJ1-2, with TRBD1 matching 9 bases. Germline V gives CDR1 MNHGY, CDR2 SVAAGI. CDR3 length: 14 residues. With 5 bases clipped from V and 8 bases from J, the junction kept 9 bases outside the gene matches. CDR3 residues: CASSPQGQGGGYTF. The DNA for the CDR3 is TGTGCCAGCAGTCCTCAGGGACAGGGAGGCGGCTACACCTTC.

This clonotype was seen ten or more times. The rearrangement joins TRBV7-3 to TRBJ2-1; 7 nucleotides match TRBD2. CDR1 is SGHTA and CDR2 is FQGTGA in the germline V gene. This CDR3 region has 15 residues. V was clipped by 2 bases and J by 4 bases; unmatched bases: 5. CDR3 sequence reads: CASSLRLAAYNEQFF. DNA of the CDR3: TGTGCCAGCAGCTTACGCCTAGCGGCTTACAATGAGCAGTTCTTC.

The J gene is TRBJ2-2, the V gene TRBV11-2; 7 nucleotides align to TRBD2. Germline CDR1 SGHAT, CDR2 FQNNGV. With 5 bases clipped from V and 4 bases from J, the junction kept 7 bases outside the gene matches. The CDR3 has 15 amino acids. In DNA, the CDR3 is TGTGCCAGCAGCCTCACAGCGGGAACCACCGGGGAGCTGTTTTTT. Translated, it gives CASSLTAGTTGELFF. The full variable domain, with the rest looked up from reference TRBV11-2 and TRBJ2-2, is EAGVAQSPRYKIIEKRQSVAFWCNPISGHATLYWYQQILGQGPKLLIQFQNNGVVDDSQLPKDRFSAERLKGVDSTLKIQPAKLEDSAVYLCASSLTAGTTGELFFGEGSRLTVL.

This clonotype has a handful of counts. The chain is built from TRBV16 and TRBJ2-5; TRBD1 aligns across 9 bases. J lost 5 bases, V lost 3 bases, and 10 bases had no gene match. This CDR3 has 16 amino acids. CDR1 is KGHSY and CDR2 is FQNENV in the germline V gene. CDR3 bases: TGTGCCAGCAGCCATCCCCAAACAGGGGGCGAGGAGACCCAGTACTTC. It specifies CASSHPQTGGEETQYF.

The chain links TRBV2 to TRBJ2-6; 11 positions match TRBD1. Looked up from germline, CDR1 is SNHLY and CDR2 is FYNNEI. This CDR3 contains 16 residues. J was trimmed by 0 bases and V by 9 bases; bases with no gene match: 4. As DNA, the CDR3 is TGTGCCAGTGGACAGGGGGCCTTCTCTGGGGCCAACGTCCTGACTTTC. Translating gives CASGQGAFSGANVLTF.

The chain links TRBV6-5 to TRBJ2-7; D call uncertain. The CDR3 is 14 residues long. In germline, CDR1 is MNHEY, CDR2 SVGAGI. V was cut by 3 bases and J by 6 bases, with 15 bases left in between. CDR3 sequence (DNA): TGTGCCAGCAGTTATTTAGTAAACTCCGGCGAGCAGTACTTC. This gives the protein CASSYLVNSGEQYF.

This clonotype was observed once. The CDR3 coding sequence is TGTGCCACTGGACAGGGGGGAGGTGAAACCAATGGGGCCCAGTACTTC. It is translated as CATGQGGGETNGAQYF. This sequence joins TRBV10-3 and TRBJ2-5; TRBD1 agrees at 10 bases. The germline V gene has CDR1 ENHRY and CDR2 SYGVKD. The V and J ends lost 10 bases and 9 bases, in that order; junction bases with no gene match: 20. The CDR3 loop spans 16 amino acids.

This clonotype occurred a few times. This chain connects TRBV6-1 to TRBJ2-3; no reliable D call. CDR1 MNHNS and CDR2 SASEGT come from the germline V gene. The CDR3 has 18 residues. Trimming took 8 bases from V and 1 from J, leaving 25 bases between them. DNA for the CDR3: TGTGCCAGCCAGCTGTCCCAGCTAGGACGGGCCCGCACAGATACGCAGTATTTT. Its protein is CASQLSQLGRARTDTQYF.

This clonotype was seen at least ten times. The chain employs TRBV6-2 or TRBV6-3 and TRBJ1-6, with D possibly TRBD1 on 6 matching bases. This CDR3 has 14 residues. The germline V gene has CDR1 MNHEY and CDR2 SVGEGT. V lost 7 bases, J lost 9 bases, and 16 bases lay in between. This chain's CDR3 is CASNTRGGGSPLHF. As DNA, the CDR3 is TGTGCCAGCAACACCAGAGGGGGAGGTTCACCCCTCCACTTT.

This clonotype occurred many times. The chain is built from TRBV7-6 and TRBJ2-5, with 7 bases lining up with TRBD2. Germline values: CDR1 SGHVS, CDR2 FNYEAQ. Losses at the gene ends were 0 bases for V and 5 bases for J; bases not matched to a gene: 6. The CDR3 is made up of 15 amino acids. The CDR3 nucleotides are TGTGCCAGCAGCTTAGCAGGAGGGGAGGGGGAGACCCAGTACTTC. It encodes CASSLAGGEGETQYF. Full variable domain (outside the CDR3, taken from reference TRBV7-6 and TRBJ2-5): GAGVSQSPRYKVTKRGQDVALRCDPISGHVSLYWYRQALGQGPEFLTYFNYEAQQDKSGLPNDRFSAERPEGSISTLTIQRTEQRDSAMYRCASSLAGGEGETQYFGPGTRLLVL.

The DNA of the CDR3 is TGCAGTGCTAGAGATCCCTGGACAGGGGTGAACTATGGCTACACCTTC. Translation: CSARDPWTGVNYGYTF. The chain uses TRBV20-1 and TRBJ1-2; the match to TRBD1 covers 9 bases. The J segment lost 2 bases and the V segment lost 0 bases, leaving 7 bases of the junction unmatched. The CDR3 sequence is 16 residues long. Per the germline V gene, CDR1 is DFQATT and CDR2 is SNEGSKA (reference sequence).

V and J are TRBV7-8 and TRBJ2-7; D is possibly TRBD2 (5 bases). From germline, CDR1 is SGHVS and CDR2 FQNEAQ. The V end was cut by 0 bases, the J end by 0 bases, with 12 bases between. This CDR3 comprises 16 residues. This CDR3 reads CASSLALGLVSYEQYF. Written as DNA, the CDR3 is TGTGCCAGCAGCTTAGCCCTCGGACTCGTCTCCTACGAGCAGTACTTC.

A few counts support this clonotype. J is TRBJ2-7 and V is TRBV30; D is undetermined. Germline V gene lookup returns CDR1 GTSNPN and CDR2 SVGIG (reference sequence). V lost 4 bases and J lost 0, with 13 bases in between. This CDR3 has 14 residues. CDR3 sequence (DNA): TGTGCCTGGAACAGCGACGATTACTCCTACGAGCAGTACTTC. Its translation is CAWNSDDYSYEQYF.

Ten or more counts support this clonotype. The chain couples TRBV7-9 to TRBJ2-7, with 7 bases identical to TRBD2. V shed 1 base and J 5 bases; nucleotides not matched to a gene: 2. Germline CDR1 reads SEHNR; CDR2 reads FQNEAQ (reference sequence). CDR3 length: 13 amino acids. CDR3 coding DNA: TGTGCCAGCAGCTTAGGGGGAGGGAACGAGCAGTACTTC. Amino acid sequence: CASSLGGGNEQYF.

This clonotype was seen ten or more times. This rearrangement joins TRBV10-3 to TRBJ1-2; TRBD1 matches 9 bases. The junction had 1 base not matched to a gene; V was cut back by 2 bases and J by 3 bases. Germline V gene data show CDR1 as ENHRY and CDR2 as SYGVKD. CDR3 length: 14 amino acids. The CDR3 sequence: CAISEGQGYYGYTF. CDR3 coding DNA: TGTGCCATCAGTGAGGGACAGGGGTACTATGGCTACACCTTC.

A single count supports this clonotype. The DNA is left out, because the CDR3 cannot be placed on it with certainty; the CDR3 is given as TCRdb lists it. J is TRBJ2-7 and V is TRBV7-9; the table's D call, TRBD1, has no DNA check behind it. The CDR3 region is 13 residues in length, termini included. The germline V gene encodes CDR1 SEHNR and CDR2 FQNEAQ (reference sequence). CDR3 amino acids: CASSWGQGNEQCF.

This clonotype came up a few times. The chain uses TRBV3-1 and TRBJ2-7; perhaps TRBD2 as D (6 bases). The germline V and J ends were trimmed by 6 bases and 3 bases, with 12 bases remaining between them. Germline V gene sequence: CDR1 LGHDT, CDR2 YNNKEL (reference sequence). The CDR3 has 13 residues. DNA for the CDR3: TGTGCCAGCAGGCTTACGGGGGACTACGAGCAGTACTTC. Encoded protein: CASRLTGDYEQYF.

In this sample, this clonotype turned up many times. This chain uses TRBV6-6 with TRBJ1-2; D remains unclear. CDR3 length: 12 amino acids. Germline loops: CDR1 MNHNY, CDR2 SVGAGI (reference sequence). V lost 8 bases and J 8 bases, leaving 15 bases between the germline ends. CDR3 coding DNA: TGTGCCAGCCGGGGAGACTCGGAAGGCTACACCTTC. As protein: CASRGDSEGYTF.

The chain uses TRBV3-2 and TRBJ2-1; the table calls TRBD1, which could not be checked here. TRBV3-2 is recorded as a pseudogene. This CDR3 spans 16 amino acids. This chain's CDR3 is CASNQDYPGRGNEQFF. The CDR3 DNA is TGTGCCAGCAACCAAGATTACCCCGGGCGGGGCAATGAGCAGTTCTTC.

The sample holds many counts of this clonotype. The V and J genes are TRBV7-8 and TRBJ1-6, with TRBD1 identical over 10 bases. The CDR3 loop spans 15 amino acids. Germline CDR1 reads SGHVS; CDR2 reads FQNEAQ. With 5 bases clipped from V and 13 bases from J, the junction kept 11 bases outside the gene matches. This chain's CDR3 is CASSRGGTGVSPLHF. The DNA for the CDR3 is TGTGCCAGCAGCCGCGGTGGGACAGGGGTAAGTCCCCTCCACTTT.

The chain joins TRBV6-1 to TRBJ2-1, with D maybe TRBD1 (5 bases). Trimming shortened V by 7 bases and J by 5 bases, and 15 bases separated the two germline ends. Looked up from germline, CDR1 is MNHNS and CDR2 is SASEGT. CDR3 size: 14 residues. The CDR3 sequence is CASTPGAIDNEQFF. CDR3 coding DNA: TGTGCCAGCACCCCTGGGGCCATTGACAATGAGCAGTTCTTC.

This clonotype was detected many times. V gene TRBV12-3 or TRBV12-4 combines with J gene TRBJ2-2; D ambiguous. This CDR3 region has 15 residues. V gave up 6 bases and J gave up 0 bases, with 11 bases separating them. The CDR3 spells CASRGSDANTGELFF. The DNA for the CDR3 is TGTGCCAGCAGAGGCTCGGACGCGAACACCGGGGAGCTGTTTTTT.

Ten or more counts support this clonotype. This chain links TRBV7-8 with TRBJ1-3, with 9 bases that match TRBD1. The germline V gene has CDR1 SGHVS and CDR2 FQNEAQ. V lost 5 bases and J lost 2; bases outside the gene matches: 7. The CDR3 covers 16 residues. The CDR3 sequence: CASSPQQGAPGNTIYF. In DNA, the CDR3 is TGTGCCAGCAGCCCTCAACAGGGGGCGCCTGGAAACACCATATATTTT. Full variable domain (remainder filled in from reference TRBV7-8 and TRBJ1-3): GAGVSQSPRYKVAKRGQDVALRCDPISGHVSLFWYQQALGQGPEFLTYFQNEAQLDKSGLPSDRFFAERPEGSVSTLKIQRTQQEDSAVYLCASSPQQGAPGNTIYFGEGSWLTVV.

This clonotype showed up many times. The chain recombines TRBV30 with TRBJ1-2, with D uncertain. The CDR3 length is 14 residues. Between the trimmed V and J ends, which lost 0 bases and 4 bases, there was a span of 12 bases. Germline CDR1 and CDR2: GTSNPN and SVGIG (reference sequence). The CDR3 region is CAWSVNPNLYGYTF. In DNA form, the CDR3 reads TGTGCCTGGAGTGTAAATCCCAACCTCTATGGCTACACCTTC. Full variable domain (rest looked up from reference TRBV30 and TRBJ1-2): SQTIHQWPATLVQPVGSPLSLECTVEGTSNPNLYWYRQAAGRGLQLLFYSVGIGQISSEVPQNLSASRPQDRQFILSSKKLLLSDSGFYLCAWSVNPNLYGYTFGSGTRLTVV.

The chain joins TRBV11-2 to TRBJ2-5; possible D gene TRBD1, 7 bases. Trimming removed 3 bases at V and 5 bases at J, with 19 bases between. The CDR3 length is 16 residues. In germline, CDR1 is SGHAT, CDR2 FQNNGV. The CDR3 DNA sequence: TGTGCCAGCAGCTTCTCCGGGACAGCGGGCTTGGAGACCCAGTACTTC. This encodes CASSFSGTAGLETQYF.